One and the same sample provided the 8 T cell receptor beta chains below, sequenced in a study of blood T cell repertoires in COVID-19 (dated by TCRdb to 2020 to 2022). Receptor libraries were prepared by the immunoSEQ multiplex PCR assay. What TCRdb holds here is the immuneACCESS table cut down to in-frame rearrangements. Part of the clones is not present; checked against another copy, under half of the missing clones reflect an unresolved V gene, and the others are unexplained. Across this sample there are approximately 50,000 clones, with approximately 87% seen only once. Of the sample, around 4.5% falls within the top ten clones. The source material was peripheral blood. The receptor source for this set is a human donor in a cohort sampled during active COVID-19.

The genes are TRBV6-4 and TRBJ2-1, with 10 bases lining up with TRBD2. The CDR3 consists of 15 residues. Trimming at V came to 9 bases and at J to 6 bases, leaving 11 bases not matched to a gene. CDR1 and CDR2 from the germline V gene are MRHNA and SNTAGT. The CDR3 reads CASRSQGLASNEQFF. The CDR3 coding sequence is TGTGCCAGTAGATCTCAGGGACTAGCGAGCAATGAGCAGTTCTTC.

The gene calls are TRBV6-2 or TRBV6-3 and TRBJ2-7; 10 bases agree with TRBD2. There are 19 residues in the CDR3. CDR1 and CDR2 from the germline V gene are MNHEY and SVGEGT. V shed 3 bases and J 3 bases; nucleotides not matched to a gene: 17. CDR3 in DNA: TGTGCCAGCAGTTATACCACTAGCGGGGCCACCCTGGGGAGCTACGAGCAGTACTTC. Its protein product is CASSYTTSGATLGSYEQYF.

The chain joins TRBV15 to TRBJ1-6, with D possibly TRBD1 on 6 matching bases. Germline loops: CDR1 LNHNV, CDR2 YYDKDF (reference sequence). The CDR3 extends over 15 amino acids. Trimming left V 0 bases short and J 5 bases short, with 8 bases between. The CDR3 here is CATSRDKGDNSPLHF. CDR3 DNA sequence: TGTGCCACCAGCAGAGATAAGGGGGATAATTCACCCCTCCACTTT.

CDR3 coding DNA: TGTGCCAGCAGCAGAGCCGGGACTAGCGGAGAAAACATTCAGTACTTC. Its translation is CASSRAGTSGENIQYF. V gene TRBV7-3 combines with J gene TRBJ2-4; 11 positions agree with TRBD2. The CDR3 consists of 16 residues. The J segment lost 5 bases and the V segment lost 5 bases, leaving 8 bases of the junction unmatched. Germline CDR1 and CDR2: SGHTA and FQGTGA.

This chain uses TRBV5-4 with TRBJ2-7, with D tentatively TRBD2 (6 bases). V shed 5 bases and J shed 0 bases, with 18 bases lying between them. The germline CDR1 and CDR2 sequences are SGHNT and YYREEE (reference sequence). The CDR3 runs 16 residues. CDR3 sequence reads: CASRNYGGASSYEQYF. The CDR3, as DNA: TGTGCCAGCAGAAACTACGGAGGGGCGAGCTCCTACGAGCAGTACTTC.

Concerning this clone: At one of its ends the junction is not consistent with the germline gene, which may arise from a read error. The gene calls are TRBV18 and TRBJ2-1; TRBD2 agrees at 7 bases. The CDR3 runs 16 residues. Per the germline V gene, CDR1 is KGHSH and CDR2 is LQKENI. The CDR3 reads CASSPSITSEYIEQFF. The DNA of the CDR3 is TGTGCCAGCTCACCATCGATAACTAGCGAATACATTGAGCAGTTCTTC.

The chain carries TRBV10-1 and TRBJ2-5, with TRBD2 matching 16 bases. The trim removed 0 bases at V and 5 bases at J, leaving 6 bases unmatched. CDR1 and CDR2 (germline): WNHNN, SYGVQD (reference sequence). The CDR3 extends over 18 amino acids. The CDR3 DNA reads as TGCGCCAGCAGTGAGTCGGGACTAGCGGGAGGGCCGTTTGAGACCCAGTACTTC. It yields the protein CASSESGLAGGPFETQYF.

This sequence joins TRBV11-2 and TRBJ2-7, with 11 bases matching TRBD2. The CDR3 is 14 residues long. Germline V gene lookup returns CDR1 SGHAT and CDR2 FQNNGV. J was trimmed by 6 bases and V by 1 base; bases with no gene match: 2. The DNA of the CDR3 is TGTGCCAGCAGCTTAGCTCTAGCGGGAGGCGAGCAGTACTTC. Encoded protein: CASSLALAGGEQYF.